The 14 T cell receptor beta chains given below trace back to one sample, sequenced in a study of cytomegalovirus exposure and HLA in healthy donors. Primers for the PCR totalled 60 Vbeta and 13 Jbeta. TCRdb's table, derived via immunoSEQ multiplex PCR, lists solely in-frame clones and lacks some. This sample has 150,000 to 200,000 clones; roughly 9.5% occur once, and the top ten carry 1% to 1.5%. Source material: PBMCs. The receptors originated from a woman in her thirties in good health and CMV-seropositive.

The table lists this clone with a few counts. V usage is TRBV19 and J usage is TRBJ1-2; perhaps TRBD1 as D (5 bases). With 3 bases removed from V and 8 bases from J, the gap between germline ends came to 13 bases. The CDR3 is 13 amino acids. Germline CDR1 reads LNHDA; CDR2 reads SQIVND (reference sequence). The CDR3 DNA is TGTGCCAGTAGTATGGGGCTTCTCCAAGGCTACACCTTC. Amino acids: CASSMGLLQGYTF.

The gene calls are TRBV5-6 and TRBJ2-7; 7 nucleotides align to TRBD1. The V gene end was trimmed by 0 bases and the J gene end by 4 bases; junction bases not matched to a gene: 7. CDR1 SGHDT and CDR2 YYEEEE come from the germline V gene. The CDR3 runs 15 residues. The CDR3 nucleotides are TGTGCCAGCAGCTTGGGAGGGGGCGGATTTTACGAGCAGTACTTC. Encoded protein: CASSLGGGGFYEQYF.

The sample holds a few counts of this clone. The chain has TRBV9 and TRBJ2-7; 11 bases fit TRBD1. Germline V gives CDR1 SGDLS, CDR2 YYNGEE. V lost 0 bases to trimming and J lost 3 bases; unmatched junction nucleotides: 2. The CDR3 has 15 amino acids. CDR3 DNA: TGTGCCAGCAGCGTAGGGGGACAGGGGGGCTACGAGCAGTACTTC. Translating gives CASSVGGQGGYEQYF.

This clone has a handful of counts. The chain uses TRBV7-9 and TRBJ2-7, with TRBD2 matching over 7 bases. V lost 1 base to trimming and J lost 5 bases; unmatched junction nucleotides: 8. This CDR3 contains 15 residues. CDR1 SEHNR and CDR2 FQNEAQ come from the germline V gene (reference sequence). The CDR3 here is CASSLEAGAANEQYF. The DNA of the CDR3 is TGTGCCAGCAGCTTAGAGGCGGGAGCTGCTAACGAGCAGTACTTC.

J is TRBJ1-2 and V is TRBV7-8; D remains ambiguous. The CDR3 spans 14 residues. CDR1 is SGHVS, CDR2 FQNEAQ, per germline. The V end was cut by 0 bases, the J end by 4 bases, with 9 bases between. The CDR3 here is CASSLAGRSYGYTF. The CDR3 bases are TGTGCCAGCAGCTTAGCGGGCCGGTCCTATGGCTACACCTTC.

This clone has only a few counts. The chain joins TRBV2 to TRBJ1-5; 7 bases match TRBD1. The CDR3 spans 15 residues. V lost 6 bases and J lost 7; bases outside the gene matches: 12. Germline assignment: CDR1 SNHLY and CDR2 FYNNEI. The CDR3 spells CASRRGGDSRQPQHF. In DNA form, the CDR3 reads TGTGCCAGCAGGAGAGGAGGGGACAGCAGGCAGCCCCAGCATTTT.

This CDR3 is CASSLWASGSFEQYF. For the CDR3, the DNA is TGTGCCAGCAGCTTATGGGCTAGCGGGAGTTTCGAGCAGTACTTC. The chain employs TRBV11-2 and TRBJ2-7; 10 nucleotides line up with TRBD2. This CDR3 region has 15 residues. J lost 6 bases, V lost 2 bases, and 7 bases had no gene match. Germline CDR1 is SGHAT and CDR2 is FQNNGV.

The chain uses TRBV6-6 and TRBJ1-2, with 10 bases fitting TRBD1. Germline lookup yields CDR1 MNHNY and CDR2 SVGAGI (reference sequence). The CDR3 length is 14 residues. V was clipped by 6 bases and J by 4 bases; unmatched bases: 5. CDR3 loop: CASRPGQGVYGYTF. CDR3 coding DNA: TGTGCCAGCAGACCCGGACAGGGGGTCTATGGCTACACCTTC.

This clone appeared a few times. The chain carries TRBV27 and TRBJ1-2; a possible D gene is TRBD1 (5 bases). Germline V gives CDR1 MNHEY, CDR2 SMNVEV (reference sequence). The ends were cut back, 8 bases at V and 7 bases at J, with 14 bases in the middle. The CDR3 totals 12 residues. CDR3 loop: CASGALLGGYTF. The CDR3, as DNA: TGTGCCAGCGGGGCACTTTTGGGTGGCTACACCTTC.

Here the CDR3 reads CASSGAKREEFF. The DNA of the CDR3 is TGTGCCAGCAGCGGAGCCAAACGGGAGGAGTTCTTC. The V call is TRBV9, the J call TRBJ2-1, with 7 bases identical to TRBD2. From germline, CDR1 is SGDLS and CDR2 YYNGEE. This CDR3 contains 12 residues. The ends lost 3 bases at V and 14 bases at J; junction bases unmatched: 8.

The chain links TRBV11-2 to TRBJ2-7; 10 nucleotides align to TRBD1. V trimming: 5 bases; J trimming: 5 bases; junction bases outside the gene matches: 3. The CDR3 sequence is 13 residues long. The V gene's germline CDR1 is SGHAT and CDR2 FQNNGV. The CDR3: CASSRDRGNEQYF. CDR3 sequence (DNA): TGTGCCAGCAGCCGGGACAGGGGTAACGAGCAGTACTTC.

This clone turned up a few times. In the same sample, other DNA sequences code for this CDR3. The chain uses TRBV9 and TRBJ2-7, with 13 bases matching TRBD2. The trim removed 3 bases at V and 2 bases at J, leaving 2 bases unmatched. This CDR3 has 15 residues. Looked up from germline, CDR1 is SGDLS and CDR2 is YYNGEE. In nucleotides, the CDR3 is TGTGCCAGCAGCGCCGGGACTAGCGGGACCTACGAGCAGTACTTC. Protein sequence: CASSAGTSGTYEQYF. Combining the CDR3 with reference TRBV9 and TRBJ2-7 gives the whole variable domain DSGVTQTPKHLITATGQRVTLRCSPRSGDLSVYWYQQSLDQGLQFLIQYYNGEERAKGNILERFSAQQFPDLHSELNLSSLELGDSALYFCASSAGTSGTYEQYFGPGTRLTVT.

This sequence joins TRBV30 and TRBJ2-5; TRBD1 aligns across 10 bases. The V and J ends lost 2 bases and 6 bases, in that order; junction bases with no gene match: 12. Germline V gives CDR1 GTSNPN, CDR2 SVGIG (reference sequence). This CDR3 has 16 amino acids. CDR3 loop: CAWSREGTGVGKTQYF. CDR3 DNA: TGTGCCTGGAGTCGAGAGGGGACAGGGGTAGGAAAGACCCAGTACTTC.

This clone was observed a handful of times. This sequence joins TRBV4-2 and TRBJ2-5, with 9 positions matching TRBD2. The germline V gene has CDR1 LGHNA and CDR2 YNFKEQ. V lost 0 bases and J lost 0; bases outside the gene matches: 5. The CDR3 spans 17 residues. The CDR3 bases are TGTGCCAGCAGCCAAGATGGGGCGGGAGGGCACCAAGAGACCCAGTACTTC. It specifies CASSQDGAGGHQETQYF.